This record concerns one T cell receptor (beta chain) sequence. Its target is unknown. The data are from a study of stem cell transplantation in POMP-related autoinflammatory disease. Study results and limitations: In PRAID patients, the number of distinct TRB V-J gene pairings was restricted. Across all analyzed T-cell subsets, patients with PRAID tended toward reduced diversity and increased clonality.

Assay used: immunoSEQ multiplex PCR; TCRdb lists only in-frame clones, some missing. The sample holds 25,000 to 40,000 clones, around 90% seen once. CDR1 KGHSH and CDR2 LQKENI come from the germline V gene. The CDR3 consists of 14 residues. After removal of 2 bases from V and 4 bases from J, the junction contained 3 bases not matched to a gene. PRAID featured immunodeficiency plus autoinflammation. Sequenced here: CD4+ T cells from PBMCs, sampled before stem cell transplantation. The TCR sequence derives from a human donor with POMP-related autoinflammation and immune dysregulation (PRAID). This rearrangement joins TRBV18 to TRBJ2-7; 9 bases fit TRBD1. CDR3 coding DNA: TGTGCCAGCTCACCAAGGGACAGGGATTACGAGCAGTACTTC. As protein: CASSPRDRDYEQYF.